The 9 T cell receptor beta chains reported below all come from one sample, sequenced in a study of T cell repertoires in cytomegalovirus infection (dated by TCRdb to the late 2010s). These receptors' targets are unknown. The run used an Illumina HiSeq 1500. The raw public data were reprocessed by TCRdb itself: fastp quality trimming at Q25, MiXCR clonotype calling, in-frame beta chains only. For every CDR3 protein sequence, its rows merge into one entry that carries the most common genes and DNA. The sample profile shows roughly 700,000 distinct CDR3 sequences; roughly a third of them were found once. The ten largest clones add up to 18% of the sample. This specimen's treatment or condition label, interpreted: in vitro stimulation with specific CMV peptide epitopes to enrich CMV-specific T cells. The material sequenced was cultured PBMCs, taken from culture after CMV antigen stimulation. Receptors originate from a human donor in good health (CMV status not recorded). Some clones in this sample may be carry-over from other donors' samples.

V is TRBV7-9 and J is TRBJ2-4; a possible D gene is TRBD2 (5 bases). Trimming shortened V by 1 base and J by 6 bases, and 7 bases separated the two germline ends. There are 13 residues in the CDR3. Germline CDR1 is SEHNR and CDR2 is FQNEAQ (reference sequence). In DNA form, the CDR3 reads TGTGCCAGCAGCTTAGACGCGGGAAACATTCAGTACTTC. This encodes CASSLDAGNIQYF.

V and J are TRBV20-1 and TRBJ1-2; perhaps TRBD1 as D (5 bases). Germline V gives CDR1 DFQATT, CDR2 SNEGSKA (reference sequence). V was trimmed by 8 bases and J by 5 bases, leaving 15 bases between them. The CDR3 is 12 amino acids. The CDR3 spells CSSGFGGYGYTF. The CDR3 coding sequence is TGCAGTAGTGGGTTCGGGGGTTATGGCTACACCTTC.

The V gene is TRBV5-6, the J gene TRBJ1-1; D call uncertain. CDR1 SGHDT and CDR2 YYEEEE come from the germline V gene. V shed 0 bases and J shed 0 bases, with 12 bases lying between them. This CDR3 has 16 amino acids. CDR3 sequence (DNA): TGTGCCAGCAGCTTGGGCCCACAGATTTTGAACACTGAAGCTTTCTTT. Its translation is CASSLGPQILNTEAFF.

This clonotype was counted only a few times. The J gene is TRBJ1-2, the V gene TRBV5-4; 8 nucleotides line up with TRBD1. Germline lookup yields CDR1 SGHNT and CDR2 YYREEE (reference sequence). The CDR3 spans 15 residues. J gave up 0 bases and V 5 bases, and 6 bases lay outside the gene matches. The CDR3 reads CASRSRTGPNYGYTF. CDR3 bases: TGTGCCAGCAGGTCACGGACAGGGCCTAACTATGGCTACACCTTC.

Only a few counts were recorded for this clonotype. V and J are TRBV7-8 and TRBJ2-2; 9 bases are a match to TRBD2. CDR3 size: 19 residues. In germline, CDR1 is SGHVS, CDR2 FQNEAQ. V was clipped by 2 bases and J by 4 bases; unmatched bases: 14. The CDR3 loop reads CASSLYLAGLTPGTGELFF. CDR3 DNA sequence: TGTGCCAGCAGCTTATATCTAGCGGGACTAACCCCTGGCACCGGGGAGCTGTTTTTT.

This clonotype came up a few times. The chain recombines TRBV7-9 with TRBJ2-3; possible D gene TRBD1, 5 bases. V lost 10 bases and J lost 2, with 16 bases in between. CDR3 size: 14 residues. Germline V lookup: CDR1 SEHNR, CDR2 FQNEAQ (reference sequence). CDR3 protein: CATARTLFTDTQYF. The CDR3 coding sequence is TGTGCCACTGCTCGGACACTCTTCACAGATACGCAGTATTTT. Complete variable domain (other parts from reference TRBV7-9 and TRBJ2-3): DTGVSQNPRHKITKRGQNVTFRCDPISEHNRLYWYRQTLGQGPEFLTYFQNEAQLEKSRLLSDRFSAERPKGSFSTLEIQRTEQGDSAMYLCATARTLFTDTQYFGPGTRLTVL.

This clonotype was recorded a few times. The chain employs TRBV6-1 and TRBJ1-6, with D tentatively TRBD1 (6 bases). The CDR3 spans 16 residues. Germline V gene sequence: CDR1 MNHNS, CDR2 SASEGT. Deletions cut 7 bases from V and 5 bases from J, with 18 bases between. This chain's CDR3 is CASTSDSWSNNSPLHF. CDR3 nucleotides: TGTGCCAGCACCTCGGACAGCTGGTCTAATAATTCACCCCTCCACTTT.

In this sample, this clonotype turned up many times. This chain uses TRBV6-2 or TRBV6-3 with TRBJ1-1; D uncertain. This CDR3 comprises 13 residues. The germline V and J ends were trimmed by 1 base and 5 bases, with 8 bases remaining between them. Per germline, CDR1 MNHEY and CDR2 SVGEGT. The CDR3 here is CASSYYRRTEAFF. The CDR3 DNA reads as TGTGCCAGCAGTTACTATCGGAGGACTGAAGCTTTCTTT.

The gene calls are TRBV4-1 and TRBJ1-4, with unresolved D. CDR3 length equals 14 residues. The germline gives CDR1 MGHRA, CDR2 YSYEKL. The ends were cut back, 4 bases at V and 7 bases at J, with 13 bases in the middle. CDR3 in amino acids: CASSLQYGPEKLFF. CDR3 DNA: TGCGCCAGCAGCCTCCAATATGGGCCTGAAAAACTGTTTTTT.